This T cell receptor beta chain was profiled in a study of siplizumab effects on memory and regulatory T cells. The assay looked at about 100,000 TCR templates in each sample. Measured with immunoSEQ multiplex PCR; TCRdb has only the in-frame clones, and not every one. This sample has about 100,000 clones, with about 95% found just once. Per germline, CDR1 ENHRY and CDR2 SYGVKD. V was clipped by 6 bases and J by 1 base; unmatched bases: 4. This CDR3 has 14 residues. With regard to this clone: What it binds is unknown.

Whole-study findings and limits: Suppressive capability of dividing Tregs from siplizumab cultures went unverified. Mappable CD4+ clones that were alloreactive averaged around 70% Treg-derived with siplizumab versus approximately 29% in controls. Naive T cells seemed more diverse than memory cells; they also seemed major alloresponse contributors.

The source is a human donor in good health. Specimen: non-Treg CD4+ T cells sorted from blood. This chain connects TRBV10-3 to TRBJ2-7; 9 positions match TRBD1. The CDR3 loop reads CAIRGQGKSYEQYF. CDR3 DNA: TGTGCCATCAGGGGACAGGGCAAATCCTACGAGCAGTACTTC.